This is a list of T cell receptor beta chains from one sample in a study of beta chain features in type 1 diabetes. Libraries were prepared by immunoSEQ multiplex PCR; TCRdb keeps only in-frame clonotypes and omits some of them. The table includes more than 50,000 clones, about 60% detected once. The sequencing sample was made of Tregs from blood. These receptor sequences come from a woman between 18 and 29 years old in good health. Both conserved end residues are part of each CDR3. Fields, in order: CDR3 DNA, CDR3 protein, D gene, J gene, V gene, clone size. D genes are given only for firm matches. Size is stated for part of the rows, as once, few or many counts, or as a class when the clone is expanded.

DNA: TGCGCCAGCAGCTTAGTACGGGACAACTCCTACGAGCAGTACTTC
CDR3: CASSLVRDNSYEQYF
D: NA
J: TRBJ2-7
V: TRBV5-1
size: few

DNA: TGCAGCGTTGAAGATCACCGGGTCGGGTTCCGTCAGCCCCAGCATTTT
CDR3: CSVEDHRVGFRQPQHF
D: NA
J: TRBJ1-5
V: TRBV29-1
size: NA

DNA: TGTGCCAGTAGTTCAATCGCAGGGATTTCTAACTATGGCTACACCTTC
CDR3: CASSSIAGISNYGYTF
D: NA
J: TRBJ1-2
V: TRBV19
size: NA

DNA: TGTGCCAGCAGGGCGACACTAGCGGGAGGAATGGTGCAGTACTTC
CDR3: CASRATLAGGMVQYF
D: TRBD2
J: TRBJ2-7
V: TRBV2
size: few

DNA: TGTGCCAGCAGCGTAAGCGGGACCACAGATACGCAGTATTTT
CDR3: CASSVSGTTDTQYF
D: TRBD2
J: TRBJ2-3
V: TRBV9
size: NA

DNA: TGTGCCAGCAGGGTTGGCTATGGCTACACCTTC
CDR3: CASRVGYGYTF
D: NA
J: TRBJ1-2
V: TRBV19
size: few

DNA: TGTGCCAGTAGCGTTGACAGGGGGCAGAGGGAGCAGTACTTC
CDR3: CASSVDRGQREQYF
D: TRBD1
J: TRBJ2-7
V: TRBV19
size: few

DNA: TGTGCCAGCAGCTTGGGGGGGGACACTGAAGCTTTCTTT
CDR3: CASSLGGDTEAFF
D: NA
J: TRBJ1-1
V: TRBV5-6
size: NA

DNA: TGTGCCAGCAGAGGCGGGGGTATCGATGAGCAGTTCTTC
CDR3: CASRGGGIDEQFF
D: TRBD2
J: TRBJ2-1
V: TRBV6-1
size: NA

DNA: TGTGCCATCAGTGAGTCGGGGGGGGAAGCTTTCTTT
CDR3: CAISESGGEAFF
D: NA
J: TRBJ1-1
V: TRBV10-3
size: NA

DNA: TGTGCCAGCAGCTTAGCGAGACTAGCGTCAACCGGGGAGCTGTTTTTT
CDR3: CASSLARLASTGELFF
D: TRBD2
J: TRBJ2-2
V: TRBV7-2
size: few

DNA: TGTGCCAGCTCACCACGAAGGAAGGTGAACAGGGCCTTAGGGGAGACCCAGTACTTC
CDR3: CASSPRRKVNRALGETQYF
D: NA
J: TRBJ2-5
V: TRBV18
size: NA

DNA: TGTGCCAGCTCACCCTCGGGAAGTCCTACCAGTGGCTACACCTTC
CDR3: CASSPSGSPTSGYTF
D: NA
J: TRBJ1-2
V: TRBV18
size: NA

DNA: TGTGCCAGCAGTAGGGACAGACCCTACGAGCAGTACTTC
CDR3: CASSRDRPYEQYF
D: TRBD1
J: TRBJ2-7
V: TRBV6-1
size: NA

DNA: TGTGCCAGCAGCATATATGCCCAGGGACTGAGGTACACTGAAGCTTTCTTT
CDR3: CASSIYAQGLRYTEAFF
D: NA
J: TRBJ1-1
V: TRBV27
size: NA

DNA: TGTGCCAGCAGACGGACTAGCGGCCCTACAGATACGCAGTATTTT
CDR3: CASRRTSGPTDTQYF
D: TRBD2
J: TRBJ2-3
V: TRBV2
size: once

DNA: TGTGCCAGCAGCTTGGGCATCCAGGCGAATGAAAAACTGTTTTTT
CDR3: CASSLGIQANEKLFF
D: NA
J: TRBJ1-4
V: TRBV7-9
size: NA

DNA: TGTGCCTGGAGTCCAGGGACAGGGCGAAATCAGCCCCAGCATTTT
CDR3: CAWSPGTGRNQPQHF
D: TRBD1
J: TRBJ1-5
V: TRBV30
size: NA

DNA: TGTGCCAGCAGCTCGACAGGAACCTATGGCTACACCTTC
CDR3: CASSSTGTYGYTF
D: NA
J: TRBJ1-2
V: TRBV7-9
size: NA

DNA: TGTGCCTGGAGTGGGGACAGGGCTGTAACCCTCCACTTT
CDR3: CAWSGDRAVTLHF
D: TRBD1
J: TRBJ1-6
V: TRBV30
size: NA

DNA: TGTGCCAGCAGCTTAGATATGGCTAGCGGGTCCCGGCGGACCCAGTACTTC
CDR3: CASSLDMASGSRRTQYF
D: TRBD2
J: TRBJ2-5
V: TRBV11-3
size: once

DNA: TGCGCCAGCAGCTTGGGGCGGGTCTACAATGAGCAGTTCTTC
CDR3: CASSLGRVYNEQFF
D: NA
J: TRBJ2-1
V: TRBV5-1
size: NA

DNA: TGTGCCAGCAGCTCTGGGGCGGGGGTTGCTTTCTTT
CDR3: CASSSGAGVAFF
D: NA
J: TRBJ1-1
V: TRBV7-2
size: NA

DNA: TGTGCCTGGAGTGTAGGGACAGGGGGCGGCTACACCTTC
CDR3: CAWSVGTGGGYTF
D: TRBD1
J: TRBJ1-2
V: TRBV30
size: NA

DNA: TGTGCCGGAACCAGGGGTTCCAGCACAGATACGCAGTATTTT
CDR3: CAGTRGSSTDTQYF
D: NA
J: TRBJ2-3
V: TRBV7-8
size: few

DNA: TGTGCTAGTGGTTTGAAACAGGACAATGAGCAGTTCTTC
CDR3: CASGLKQDNEQFF
D: NA
J: TRBJ2-1
V: TRBV12-5
size: few

DNA: TGTGCCAGCAGCTTGGGACAGGGGGCAGGGAACACTGAAGCTTTCTTT
CDR3: CASSLGQGAGNTEAFF
D: TRBD1
J: TRBJ1-1
V: TRBV5-6
size: NA

DNA: TGCGCCAGCAGCCCGCGACTCCAAGAGACCCAGTACTTC
CDR3: CASSPRLQETQYF
D: NA
J: TRBJ2-5
V: TRBV5-1
size: NA

DNA: TGCAGTGCACATGATACAACTGAAGCTTTCTTT
CDR3: CSAHDTTEAFF
D: NA
J: TRBJ1-1
V: TRBV20-1
size: NA

DNA: TGTGCCAGCAGGAAAGGGACAGGTACCAATCAGCCCCAGCATTTT
CDR3: CASRKGTGTNQPQHF
D: TRBD1
J: TRBJ1-5
V: TRBV2
size: NA

DNA: TGTGCCAGCAGCGGACTAGCCGCAGCGGGAGCCTACAATGAGCAGTTCTTC
CDR3: CASSGLAAAGAYNEQFF
D: TRBD2
J: TRBJ2-1
V: TRBV7-9
size: NA

DNA: TGTGCCAGCAGTGAGACAGGGGGGGGCTCCTACAATGAGCAGTTCTTC
CDR3: CASSETGGGSYNEQFF
D: TRBD1
J: TRBJ2-1
V: TRBV2
size: NA

DNA: TGTGCCAGCAGCGTAGGGGGGGCCGGGGAGCTGTTTTTT
CDR3: CASSVGGAGELFF
D: NA
J: TRBJ2-2
V: TRBV9
size: NA

DNA: TGTGCCAGCAGTTTATACGGGGGCACAGATACGCAGTATTTT
CDR3: CASSLYGGTDTQYF
D: NA
J: TRBJ2-3
V: TRBV27
size: NA

DNA: TGTGCCAGCAGCTTAGGGGGCCGTGGGGCCAACGTCCTGACTTTC
CDR3: CASSLGGRGANVLTF
D: NA
J: TRBJ2-6
V: TRBV7-9
size: NA

DNA: TGTGCCAGCAGCTTAAACCAACTTACAGATACGCAGTATTTT
CDR3: CASSLNQLTDTQYF
D: NA
J: TRBJ2-3
V: TRBV7-8
size: NA

DNA: TGCGCCAGCAGCTGGGGACAGGTCTACAATGAGCAGTTCTTC
CDR3: CASSWGQVYNEQFF
D: TRBD1
J: TRBJ2-1
V: TRBV5-1
size: few